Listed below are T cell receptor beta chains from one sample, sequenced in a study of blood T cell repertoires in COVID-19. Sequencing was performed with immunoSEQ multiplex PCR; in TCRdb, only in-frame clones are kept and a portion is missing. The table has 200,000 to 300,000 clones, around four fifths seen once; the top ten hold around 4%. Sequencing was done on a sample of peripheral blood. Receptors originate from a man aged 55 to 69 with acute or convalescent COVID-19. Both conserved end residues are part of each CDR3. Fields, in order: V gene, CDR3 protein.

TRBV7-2	CASSSRQGAGKLFF
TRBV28	CASSPGTGNQPQHF
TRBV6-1	CASSEAQNTEAFF
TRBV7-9	CASSWANGRVSYEQYF
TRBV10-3	CAISRDRMQPQHF
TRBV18	CASTSGRNTEAFF
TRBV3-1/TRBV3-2	CASSQVTGGTEAFF
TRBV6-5	CASRAGGSYEQYF
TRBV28	CASSLIRNSGGTLPYEQYF
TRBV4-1	CASSWSSYNSPLHF
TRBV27	CASSYYTGTGSVYF
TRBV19	CASSLGQGYEQYF
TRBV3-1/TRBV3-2	CASSQGAIGETQYF
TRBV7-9	CASSRQRGGNTDTQYF
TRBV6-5	CASSYSGGGQPQHF
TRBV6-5	CASSNLREQYF
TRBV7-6	CASSLRGLNYGYTF
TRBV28	CASSPGLAVVSSYNEQFF
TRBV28	CASSFAGVPTGELFF
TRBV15	CATSRVSQGETQYF
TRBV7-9	CATLGQGPTEAFF
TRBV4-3	CASSPQLAGVGNEQFF
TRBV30	CAWRVAYEQYF
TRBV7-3	CASSLSGRAPYGYTF
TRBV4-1	CASSQRKIAGPATYEQYF
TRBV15	CATSRDKTGYGYTF
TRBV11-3	CASSLSGGAYEQFF
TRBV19	CASQIRTEATPQHF
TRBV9	CASSVGQGSPLHF
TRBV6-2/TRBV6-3	CASSSIEDIARANYGYTF
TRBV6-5	CASSYDSRTEAFF
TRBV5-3	CARSFLGGSYEQYF
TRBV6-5	CASSYQASSYEQYF
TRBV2	CASLRGGKVVQETQYF
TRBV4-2	CASSHWTSGMADNEQFF
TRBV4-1	CASSRQLAGETQYF
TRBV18	CASSPGLAPETQYF
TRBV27	CASSSPTSGVHYNEQFF
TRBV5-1	CASSLVPRTGVWTGELFF
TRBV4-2	CASSPTNTEAFF
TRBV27	CASSFPSGRSKGNEQFF
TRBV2	CASSAALAGEETQYF
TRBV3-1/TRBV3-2	CASSQGQGGVAYF
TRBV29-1	CSVEDRGRGYTF
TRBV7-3	CASSPDRGGLNTEAFF
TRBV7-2	CASSLAGGGRADTQYF